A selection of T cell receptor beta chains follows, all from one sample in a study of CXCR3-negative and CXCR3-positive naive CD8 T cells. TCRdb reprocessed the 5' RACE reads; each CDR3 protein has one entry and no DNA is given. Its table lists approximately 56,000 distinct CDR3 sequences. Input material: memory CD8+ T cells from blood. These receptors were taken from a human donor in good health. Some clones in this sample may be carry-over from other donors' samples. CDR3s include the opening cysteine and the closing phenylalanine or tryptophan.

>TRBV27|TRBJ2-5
CASSPSSRETQYF
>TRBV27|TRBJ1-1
CASSTTGYPEAFF
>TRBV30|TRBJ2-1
CAWSVLLDINEQFF
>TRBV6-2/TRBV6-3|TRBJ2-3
CASSPRTGGTDTQYF
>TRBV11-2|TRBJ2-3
CASSYGQTDTQYF
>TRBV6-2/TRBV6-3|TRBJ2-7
CASSHLLAYEQYF
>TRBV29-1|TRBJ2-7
CSVEAAGTSYEQYF
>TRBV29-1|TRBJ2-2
CSVGTATGELFF
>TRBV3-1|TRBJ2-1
CASSQDFIGTSGDSYNEQFF
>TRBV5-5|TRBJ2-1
CASSLYPSYNEQFF